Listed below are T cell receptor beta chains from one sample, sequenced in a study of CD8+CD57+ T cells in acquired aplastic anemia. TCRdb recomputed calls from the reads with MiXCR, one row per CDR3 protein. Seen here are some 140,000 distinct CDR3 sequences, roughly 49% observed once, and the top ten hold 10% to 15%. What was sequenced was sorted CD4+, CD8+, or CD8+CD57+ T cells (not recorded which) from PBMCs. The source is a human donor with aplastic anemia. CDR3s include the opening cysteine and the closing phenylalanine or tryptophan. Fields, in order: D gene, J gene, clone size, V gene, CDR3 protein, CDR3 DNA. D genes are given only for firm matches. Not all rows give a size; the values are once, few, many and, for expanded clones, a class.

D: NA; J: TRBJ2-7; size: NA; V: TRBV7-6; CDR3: CASSREVRGATYEQYF; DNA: TGTGCCAGCAGCCGAGAGGTGAGGGGGGCAACCTACGAGCAGTACTTC
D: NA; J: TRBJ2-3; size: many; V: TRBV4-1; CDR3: CASSRYADTQYF; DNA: TGCGCCAGCAGCCGGTATGCAGATACGCAGTATTTT
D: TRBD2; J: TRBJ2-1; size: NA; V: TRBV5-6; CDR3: CASSSGGGFYNEQFF; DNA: TGTGCCAGCAGCTCGGGGGGGGGCTTCTACAATGAGCAGTTCTTC
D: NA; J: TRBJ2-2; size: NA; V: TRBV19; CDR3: CASSRGELFF; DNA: TGTGCCAGTAGTAGAGGGGAGCTGTTTTTT
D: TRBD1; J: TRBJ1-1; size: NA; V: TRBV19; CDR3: CATWSRDRNTEAFF; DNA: TGTGCCACCTGGTCCCGGGACAGGAACACTGAAGCTTTCTTT
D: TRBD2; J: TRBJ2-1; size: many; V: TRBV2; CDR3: CASTQGLAGGSSYNEQFF; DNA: TGTGCCAGCACCCAGGGACTAGCGGGGGGGAGCTCCTACAATGAGCAGTTCTTC
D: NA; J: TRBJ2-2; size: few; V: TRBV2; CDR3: CASSRETGELFF; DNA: TGTGCCAGCAGCCGGGAGACCGGGGAGCTGTTTTTT
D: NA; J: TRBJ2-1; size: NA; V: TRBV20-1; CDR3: CSASPKEYNEQFF; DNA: TGCAGTGCTAGCCCCAAGGAGTACAATGAGCAGTTCTTC
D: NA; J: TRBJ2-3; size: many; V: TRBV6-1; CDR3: CASSPSTDTQYF; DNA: TGTGCCAGCAGTCCCAGCACAGATACGCAGTATTTT
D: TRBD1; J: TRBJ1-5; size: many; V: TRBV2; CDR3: CASSDTTGGSNQPQHF; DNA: TGTGCCAGCAGTGACACGACAGGGGGGAGCAATCAGCCCCAGCATTTT